The 20 T cell receptor beta chains given below trace back to one sample, sequenced in a study of blood T cell repertoires in COVID-19. Sequencing used immunoSEQ multiplex PCR; TCRdb keeps in-frame clones, though not all of them. The sample includes about 73,000 clones, roughly three quarters of them seen just once. The sequenced sample consisted of peripheral blood. The receptors shown here come from a man between 65 and 79 years old with COVID-19, enrolled during active disease.

V gene TRBV28 combines with J gene TRBJ1-2; D perhaps matches TRBD1 (6 bases). Trimming left V 1 base short and J 6 bases short, with 12 bases between. The germline CDR1 and CDR2 sequences are MDHEN and SYDVKM. The CDR3 contains 14 residues. In nucleotides, the CDR3 is TGTGCCAGCAGTTTATTCTCAGGGGTCAATGGCTACACCTTC. Protein sequence: CASSLFSGVNGYTF.

V gene TRBV4-3 combines with J gene TRBJ1-1, with unresolved D. Trimming took off 1 base at V and 0 bases at J, with 3 bases between the two ends. Germline V CDR1 and CDR2: LGHNA, YSLEER. CDR3 length: 13 amino acids. DNA of the CDR3: TGCGCCAGCAGCCAAGTCTTGAACACTGAAGCTTTCTTT. It encodes CASSQVLNTEAFF.

Only one count was recorded for this clone. The chain carries TRBV27 and TRBJ1-1; 9 nucleotides align to TRBD1. The V gene's germline CDR1 is MNHEY and CDR2 SMNVEV (reference sequence). The V gene end was trimmed by 5 bases and the J gene end by 5 bases; junction bases not matched to a gene: 15. The CDR3 contains 17 residues. CDR3 in DNA: TGTGCCAGCAGTAGAGCCGGGACAGGGTTAATCGGAACTGAAGCTTTCTTT. It encodes CASSRAGTGLIGTEAFF.

This sequence joins TRBV3-1 (or the pseudogene TRBV3-2) and TRBJ2-2; D unclear. Germline CDR1 LGHDT, CDR2 YNNKEL (reference sequence). Trimming took off 2 bases at V and 0 bases at J, with 10 bases between the two ends. The length of the CDR3 is 16 residues. The CDR3 DNA reads as TGTGCCAGCAGCCAATTCTCCCACACGAACACCGGGGAGCTGTTTTTT. It translates to CASSQFSHTNTGELFF.

This clone was observed a single time. V is TRBV6-4 and J is TRBJ2-1; the D gene is possibly TRBD2 (5 bases). Germline assignment: CDR1 MRHNA and CDR2 SNTAGT. The CDR3 contains 14 residues. V gave up 0 bases and J gave up 6 bases, with 9 bases separating them. The CDR3 loop is CASSDSSGTNEQFF. CDR3 nucleotide sequence: TGTGCCAGCAGTGACTCGTCGGGAACCAATGAGCAGTTCTTC.

Only one count was recorded for this clone. The chain's CDR3 is CASRSRGSSYEQYF. As DNA, the CDR3 is TGTGCCAGCAGATCCAGGGGGAGCTCCTACGAGCAGTACTTC. This chain joins TRBV27 and TRBJ2-7; TRBD1 matches at 7 bases. V gave up 6 bases and J gave up 0 bases; unmatched junction bases: 5. Looked up from germline, CDR1 is MNHEY and CDR2 is SMNVEV (reference sequence). The CDR3 consists of 14 residues.

This clone has more than one count but fewer than ten. The rearrangement links TRBV27 to TRBJ2-2; no definite D call. Germline CDR1 and CDR2: MNHEY and SMNVEV (reference sequence). Trimming stripped 2 bases from V and 4 bases from J, with 8 bases between. This CDR3 region has 14 residues. CDR3 sequence (DNA): TGTGCCAGCAGTTTAGGGCAGGCCACCGGGGAGCTGTTTTTT. Translated, it gives CASSLGQATGELFF.

The chain has TRBV28 and TRBJ2-1; TRBD1 matches at 10 bases. V shed 6 bases and J 5 bases; nucleotides not matched to a gene: 10. The CDR3 totals 16 residues. The germline CDR1 and CDR2 sequences are MDHEN and SYDVKM. The chain's CDR3 is CASRLDRGLVNNEQFF. CDR3 nucleotides: TGTGCCAGCAGACTCGACAGGGGGCTCGTGAACAATGAGCAGTTCTTC.

V usage is TRBV4-1 and J usage is TRBJ1-3; weak D call: TRBD1 (6 bases). Trimming removed 0 bases from V and 4 bases from J, with 19 bases in between. Germline values: CDR1 MGHRA, CDR2 YSYEKL. The CDR3 is made up of 18 amino acids. CDR3 sequence reads: CASSQDPQTGSWGNTIYF. Written as DNA, the CDR3 is TGCGCCAGCAGCCAAGACCCTCAGACAGGCTCTTGGGGAAACACCATATATTTT.

V usage is TRBV15 and J usage is TRBJ1-4; 7 nucleotides match TRBD1. Trimming cost V 5 bases and J 3 bases; bases outside gene matches: 18. The CDR3 totals 19 residues. The V gene's germline CDR1 is LNHNV and CDR2 YYDKDF (reference sequence). The CDR3 sequence is CATSVRFRDRVRPNEKLFF. CDR3 sequence (DNA): TGTGCCACCAGCGTCCGATTCCGGGACAGAGTGCGTCCTAATGAAAAACTGTTTTTT.

This clone was picked up a small number of times. This CDR3 reads CASSSREFGNQPQHF. CDR3 in DNA: TGTGCCAGCAGCTCCCGGGAGTTCGGCAATCAGCCCCAGCATTTT. The chain uses TRBV7-9 and TRBJ1-5; D gene uncertain. Between the trimmed V and J ends, which lost 4 bases and 2 bases, there was a span of 12 bases. Germline V gene sequence: CDR1 SEHNR, CDR2 FQNEAQ (reference sequence). This CDR3 region has 15 residues.

V usage is TRBV29-1 and J usage is TRBJ2-1; D not resolved. The CDR3 runs 12 residues. Trimming stripped 1 base from V and 6 bases from J, with 7 bases between. CDR1 and CDR2 from the germline V gene are SQVTM and ANQGSEA. CDR3 in DNA: TGCAGCGTTGAAGGCACTCTCAATGAGCAGTTCTTC. It specifies CSVEGTLNEQFF.

The chain uses TRBV21-1 and TRBJ2-3; the listed D gene, TRBD2, was not tested against the DNA. TRBV21-1 has pseudogene status. This CDR3 has 17 amino acids. CDR3 loop: CASSKGATSASTDTQYF. The CDR3 DNA sequence: TGTGCCAGCAGCAAAGGGGCCACTAGCGCCAGCACAGATACGCAGTATTTT.

J is TRBJ2-7 and V is TRBV28; D uncertain. V was clipped by 5 bases and J by 0 bases, with 11 bases between them. Germline CDR1 and CDR2: MDHEN and SYDVKM. This CDR3 is built from 14 residues. CDR3 coding DNA: TGTGCCAGCAGTGGTCCGGAGAGCTCCTACGAGCAGTACTTC. This encodes CASSGPESSYEQYF.

This chain uses TRBV5-4 with TRBJ2-3; TRBD2 agrees at 9 bases. The CDR3 has 15 amino acids. V was pared by 3 bases and J by 4 bases, with 6 bases of the junction left unmatched. CDR1 and CDR2 (germline): SGHNT, YYREEE (reference sequence). The CDR3 region has the DNA TGTGCCAGCAGCTGGGGACTAGCAAGGTCAGATACGCAGTATTTT. Protein sequence: CASSWGLARSDTQYF.

CDR3 sequence: CASSPIGGRETQYF. The CDR3 DNA is TGTGCCAGCAGTCCGATCGGGGGGCGAGAGACCCAGTACTTC. This chain links TRBV27 with TRBJ2-5; a weak D match, TRBD2 (7 bases). Between the trimmed V and J ends, which lost 5 bases and 4 bases, there was a span of 14 bases. Germline CDR1 and CDR2: MNHEY and SMNVEV (reference sequence). This CDR3 is built from 14 residues.

The chain couples TRBV7-8 to TRBJ1-1; no firm D call. The V gene's germline CDR1 is SGHVS and CDR2 FQNEAQ. The CDR3 loop spans 12 amino acids. V dropped 1 base and J dropped 8 bases, with 8 bases sitting between them. The CDR3 protein is CASSLDSVEAFF. The CDR3 DNA reads as TGTGCCAGCAGCTTAGACTCCGTGGAAGCTTTCTTT.

The J gene is TRBJ1-2, the V gene TRBV6-5; TRBD1 matches 7 bases. Trimming cost V 6 bases and J 6 bases; bases outside gene matches: 13. CDR1 is MNHEY, CDR2 SVGAGI, per germline. The CDR3 is 15 residues long. CDR3 bases: TGTGCCAGCAGAGCCGGCGGGACAGCGCCCCATGGCTACACCTTC. Translated, it gives CASRAGGTAPHGYTF.

This rearrangement joins TRBV27 to TRBJ1-6, with 7 bases fitting TRBD1. The trim removed 3 bases at V and 6 bases at J, leaving 5 bases unmatched. Looked up from germline, CDR1 is MNHEY and CDR2 is SMNVEV (reference sequence). This CDR3 has 15 residues. The CDR3 is CASSLTGTANSPLHF. In DNA form, the CDR3 reads TGTGCCAGCAGTTTGACCGGGACAGCTAATTCACCCCTCCACTTT.

This chain links TRBV6-2 or TRBV6-3 with TRBJ2-1; TRBD2 matches at 8 bases. This CDR3 region has 15 residues. The V gene end was trimmed by 6 bases and the J gene end by 0 bases; junction bases not matched to a gene: 4. The germline CDR1 and CDR2 sequences are MNHEY and SVGEGT. In DNA, the CDR3 is TGTGCCAGCAGCCGCAGCGGGAGCTCCTACAATGAGCAGTTCTTC. This translates into CASSRSGSSYNEQFF.